This T cell receptor beta chain is drawn from a study of patients and donors after allogeneic stem cell transplantation. V gave up 2 bases and J gave up 4 bases, with 17 bases separating them. This CDR3 comprises 16 residues. Each CDR3 protein gets one entry after TCRdb re-called the RT-PCR reads with MiXCR. The sample includes under 170,000 distinct CDR3 sequences, over 30% of them seen just once. Sequenced sample: blood, either unsorted or a sorted T cell fraction (not recorded which). V usage is TRBV12-3 or TRBV12-4 and J usage is TRBJ1-1, with D tentatively TRBD1 (6 bases). The TCR sequence derives from a human donor who was either an allogeneic HSCT recipient or a stem cell or donor lymphocyte infusion donor (not recorded which). It is not recorded whose cells these are; they may come from a transplant donor. The CDR3 protein is CASSLRGGLWGTEAFF. The CDR3 nucleotides are TGTGCCAGCAGTTTACGGGGGGGCCTTTGGGGCACTGAAGCTTTCTTT.